These T cell receptor beta chains were read from a single sample in a study of T cells in Graves' hyperthyroidism and ophthalmopathy. MiXCR, run by TCRdb on the multiplex PCR reads, gives a single entry per CDR3 protein. The sample shows around 690,000 distinct CDR3 sequences, around 16% of them seen only once. Sequenced sample: blood. Receptor source: a man aged 50 to 60 with Graves' hyperthyroidism. Both conserved end residues are trimmed from each CDR3. Each record gives: V gene, J gene, CDR3 protein.

TRBV28	TRBJ2-3	ASSHGTSGFTDTQY
TRBV19	TRBJ1-5	ATASTDYSNQPQH
TRBV7-3	TRBJ1-1	ASSLDSGPDTEAF
TRBV6-2/TRBV6-3	TRBJ2-7	ASSYAFEQY
TRBV2	TRBJ2-2	ASSSLAETGELF
TRBV20-1	TRBJ2-2	SARQGAGGELF
TRBV27	TRBJ2-1	ASTLRGAGGPREQF
TRBV14	TRBJ2-4	ASSQGPNGNIQY
TRBV20-1	TRBJ2-7	SAASRATYEQY
TRBV12-3/TRBV12-4	TRBJ1-1	ASTPTVLNTEAF
TRBV11-2	TRBJ2-7	ASKKVGDEQY
TRBV2	TRBJ2-3	ASSRAGVSTDTQY
TRBV11-2	TRBJ2-1	ASSWGRGGSYNEQF
TRBV28	TRBJ2-7	ASSQTSGRADEQY
TRBV7-2	TRBJ1-3	ASSLAAGSSGNTIY
TRBV20-1	TRBJ2-7	SARLDRGSSYGQY
TRBV27	TRBJ2-2	ASSILRQGFGNTGELF
TRBV20-1	TRBJ1-3	SARGSNTIY
TRBV12-3/TRBV12-4	TRBJ2-2	ASSKTGTSGRYPGELF
TRBV28	TRBJ1-5	ASRGSLGQPQH
TRBV20-1	TRBJ2-7	SARDYARDYEQY
TRBV28	TRBJ2-1	ASCLTAGGNEQF
TRBV4-1	TRBJ2-5	ASSQVRTNQETQY
TRBV27	TRBJ2-1	ASSSGTSGLSYNEQF
TRBV20-1	TRBJ2-2	SARLAANTGEPF
TRBV7-2	TRBJ2-3	ASSFFASAGGPGDTQY
TRBV4-2	TRBJ2-7	ASSQQTGTDLYEQY
TRBV6-2/TRBV6-3	TRBJ2-6	ASSYFSFPGANVLT
TRBV20-1	TRBJ2-7	SARGDRGGYEQY
TRBV3-1	TRBJ2-3	ASSQDGSSDTQY
TRBV10-3	TRBJ2-1	AISGDPGHSHNEQF
TRBV5-5	TRBJ1-6	ASSLLGTLSSYNSPLH
TRBV2	TRBJ2-2	ASSISGRAGTGELF
TRBV28	TRBJ2-1	ASSFTSGASNEQF
TRBV7-9	TRBJ2-3	ASSLALGSTSTDTQY
TRBV7-2	TRBJ2-7	ASSLARAGIFSYEQY
TRBV7-2	TRBJ2-7	ASSLDGSVHEQY
TRBV30	TRBJ1-1	AWSGLRRNTEAF
TRBV25-1	TRBJ2-3	ASSESAGGRTDTQY
TRBV28	TRBJ2-2	ASSPGGGWTGELF
TRBV4-1	TRBJ1-5	ASSQGRGGQPQH